This TCR beta chain was obtained from a study of shared clonotypes between healthy human individuals. TCRdb's copy holds only in-frame clones and misses some; the assay was immunoSEQ multiplex PCR. The repertoire holds about 2.3 million clones, roughly 90% seen once, with 0.3% to 0.4% in the top ten. The CDR3 sequence is 13 residues long. V lost 5 bases and J lost 3, with 9 bases in between. Germline CDR1 and CDR2: SGHRS and YFSETQ. Study outcomes and limitations: Few donors limited the genetic and exposure-history diversity represented.

Regarding this clone: Its cognate antigen is unknown.

This chain uses TRBV5-1 with TRBJ1-5; a weak D match, TRBD1 (5 bases). Sample: naive CD4+ T cells from PBMCs. The subset: CD45RA+ positively selected. The sequence was collected from a man between 18 and 35 years old in good health. Some clones in this sample may be carry-over from other donors' samples. The CDR3 sequence is CASRSGPNQPQHF. CDR3 DNA: TGCGCCAGCAGGTCGGGGCCCAATCAGCCCCAGCATTTT. Full variable domain (outside the CDR3, taken from reference TRBV5-1 and TRBJ1-5): KAGVTQTPRYLIKTRGQQVTLSCSPISGHRSVSWYQQTPGQGLQFLFEYFSETQRNKGNFPGRFSGRQFSNSRSEMNVSTLELGDSALYLCASRSGPNQPQHFGDGTRLSIL.